A single TCR beta chain is shown here with its context. The source of the sample is a study of blood T cell repertoires in COVID-19. The V gene's germline CDR1 is GTSNPN and CDR2 SVGIG (reference sequence). The CDR3 covers 11 residues. Trimming cost V 3 bases and J 4 bases, with 4 bases left between them. TCRdb's copy holds only in-frame clones and misses some; the assay was immunoSEQ multiplex PCR. Of 60,000 to 80,000 clones in the sample, approximately 88% were seen once. The material sequenced was peripheral blood. The TCR originated in a woman in her 70s with acute or convalescent COVID-19. The V gene is TRBV30, the J gene TRBJ1-3; D is undetermined. The CDR3 loop reads CAWRTGNTIYF. CDR3 nucleotide sequence: TGTGCCTGGAGGACAGGAAACACCATATATTTT.